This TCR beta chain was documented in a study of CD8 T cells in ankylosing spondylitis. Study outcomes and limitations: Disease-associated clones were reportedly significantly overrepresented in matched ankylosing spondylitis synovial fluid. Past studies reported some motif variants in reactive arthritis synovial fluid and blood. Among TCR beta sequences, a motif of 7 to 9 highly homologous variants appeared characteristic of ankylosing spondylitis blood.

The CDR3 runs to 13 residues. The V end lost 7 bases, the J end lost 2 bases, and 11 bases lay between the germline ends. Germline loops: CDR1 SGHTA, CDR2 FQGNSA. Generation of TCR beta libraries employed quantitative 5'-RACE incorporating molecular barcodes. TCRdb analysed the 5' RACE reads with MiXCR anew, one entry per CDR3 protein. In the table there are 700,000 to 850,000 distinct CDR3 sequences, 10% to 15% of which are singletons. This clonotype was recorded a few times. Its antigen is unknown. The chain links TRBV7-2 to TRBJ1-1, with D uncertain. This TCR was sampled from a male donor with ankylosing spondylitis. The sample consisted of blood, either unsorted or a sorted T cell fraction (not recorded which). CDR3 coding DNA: TGTGCCAGCAACTATGGCTTTAACACTGAAGCTTTCTTT. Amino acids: CASNYGFNTEAFF.